The clone carrying this T cell receptor beta chain appeared a few times. Its antigen is as yet unknown. The germline gives CDR1 DFQATT, CDR2 SNEGSKA (reference sequence). Unmatched junction bases numbered 7, after V lost 5 bases and J lost 1 base. The CDR3 consists of 14 residues. The beta constant-region primer was an equimolar mix of two oligonucleotides covering TRBC1 and TRBC2. Ligated cDNA was amplified by four rounds of PCR with nested alpha and beta constant-region primers and SP2. The cDNA 3' end received a ligated single-stranded oligonucleotide carrying the SP2 primer and a 12-nucleotide UMI. Each CDR3 protein gets one entry after TCRdb re-called the UMI-ligation and nested PCR reads with MiXCR. This sample has around 100,000 distinct CDR3 sequences, with about 14% found just once. These data originate in a study of naive and memory T cell subsets. Overall study results and limits: Possibly reflecting memory cells re-expressing CD45RA, a few larger clonotypes occurred in naive repertoires, especially CD8. From naive to CM, EM and EMRA, diversity decreased and Gini increased.

This rearrangement joins TRBV20-1 to TRBJ1-1; 7 positions agree with TRBD1. Sequencing was carried out using naive CD8+ T cells from blood. The sequence was collected from a human donor in good health. CDR3 region: CSAESGTENTEAFF. Here the CDR3 DNA reads TGCAGTGCTGAATCCGGGACAGAGAACACTGAAGCTTTCTTT.